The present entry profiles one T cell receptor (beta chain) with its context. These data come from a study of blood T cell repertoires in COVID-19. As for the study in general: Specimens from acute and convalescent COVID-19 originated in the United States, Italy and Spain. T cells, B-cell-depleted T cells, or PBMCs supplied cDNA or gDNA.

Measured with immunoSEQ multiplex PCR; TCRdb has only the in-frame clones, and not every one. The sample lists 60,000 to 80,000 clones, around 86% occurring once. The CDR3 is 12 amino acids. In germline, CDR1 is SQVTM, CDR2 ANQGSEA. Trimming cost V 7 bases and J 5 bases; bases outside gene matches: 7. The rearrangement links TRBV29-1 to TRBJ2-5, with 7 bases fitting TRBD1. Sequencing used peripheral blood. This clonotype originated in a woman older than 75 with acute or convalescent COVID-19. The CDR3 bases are TGCAGCGGGGGGACAGTCCGGGAGACCCAGTACTTC. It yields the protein CSGGTVRETQYF.